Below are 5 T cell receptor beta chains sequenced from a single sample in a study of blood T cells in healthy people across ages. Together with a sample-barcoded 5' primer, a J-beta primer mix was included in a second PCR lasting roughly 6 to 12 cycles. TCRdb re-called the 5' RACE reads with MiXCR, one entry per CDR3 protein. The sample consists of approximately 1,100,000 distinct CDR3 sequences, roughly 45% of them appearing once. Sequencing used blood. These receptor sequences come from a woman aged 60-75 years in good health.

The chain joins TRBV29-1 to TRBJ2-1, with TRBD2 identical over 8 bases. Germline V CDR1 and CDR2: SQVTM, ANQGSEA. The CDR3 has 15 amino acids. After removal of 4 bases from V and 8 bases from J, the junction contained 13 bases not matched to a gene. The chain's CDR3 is CSVGIRGRCNDEQFF. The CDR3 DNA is TGCAGCGTTGGGATTCGCGGGAGGTGTAATGATGAGCAGTTCTTC.

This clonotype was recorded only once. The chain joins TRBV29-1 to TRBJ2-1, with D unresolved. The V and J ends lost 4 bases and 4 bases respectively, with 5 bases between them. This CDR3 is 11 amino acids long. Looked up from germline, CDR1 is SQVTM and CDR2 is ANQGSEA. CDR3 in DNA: TGCAGCGTTGGGTATTACAATGAGCAGTTCTTC. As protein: CSVGYYNEQFF.

The CDR3 protein is CASSVGGVTHPSTDTQYF. The CDR3 DNA is TGTGCCAGCAGCGTGGGGGGGGTAACCCACCCCAGCACAGATACGCAGTATTTT. V and J are TRBV7-8 and TRBJ2-3; 7 bases map to TRBD2. V shed 5 bases and J 0 bases; nucleotides not matched to a gene: 14. Germline loops: CDR1 SGHVS, CDR2 FQNEAQ. This CDR3 contains 18 residues.

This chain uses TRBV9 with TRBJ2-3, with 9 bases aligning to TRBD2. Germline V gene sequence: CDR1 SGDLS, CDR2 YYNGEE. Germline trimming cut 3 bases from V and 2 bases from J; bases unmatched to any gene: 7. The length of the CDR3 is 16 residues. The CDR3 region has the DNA TGTGCCAGCAGCGATCTAGCGGGACTCATCACAGATACGCAGTATTTT. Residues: CASSDLAGLITDTQYF.

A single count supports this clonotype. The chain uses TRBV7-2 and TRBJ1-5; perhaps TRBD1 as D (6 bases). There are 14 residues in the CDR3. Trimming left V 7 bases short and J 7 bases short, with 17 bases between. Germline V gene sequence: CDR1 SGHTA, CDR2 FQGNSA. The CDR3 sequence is CASNYTQGYQPQHF. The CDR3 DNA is TGTGCCAGCAACTATACACAGGGATACCAGCCCCAGCATTTT. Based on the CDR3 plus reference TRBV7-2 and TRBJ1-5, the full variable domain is GAGVSQSPSNKVTEKGKDVELRCDPISGHTALYWYRQSLGQGLEFLIYFQGNSAPDKSGLPSDRFSAERTGGSVSTLTIQRTQQEDSAVYLCASNYTQGYQPQHFGDGTRLSIL.